Below, 4 T cell receptor beta chains from the same sample are listed, as sequenced in a study of PD-1 blockade in classical Hodgkin lymphoma. TCRdb keeps only in-frame clones here, not all; method: immunoSEQ multiplex PCR. The repertoire has about 36,000 clones, roughly three quarters of them found once; the top ten carry roughly 15%. Every patient relapsed after autologous stem cell transplantation, and brentuximab vedotin exposure varied. The sample in question was peripheral blood mononuclear cells (PBMCs), obtained before the second cycle of nivolumab. The source of these receptors is a human donor with classical Hodgkin lymphoma.

CDR3 residues: CASSQVAGGRTDTQYF. The CDR3 region has the DNA TGTGCCAGCAGCCAAGTGGCGGGGGGTCGCACAGATACGCAGTATTTT. This chain links TRBV14 with TRBJ2-3; 8 bases line up with TRBD2. The CDR3 totals 16 residues. CDR1 and CDR2 from the germline V gene are SGHDN and FVKESK. V lost 1 base, J lost 1 base, and 4 bases stayed unmatched.

The chain has TRBV21-1 and TRBJ2-1; the table's D call, TRBD1, was not checked against the DNA. TRBV21-1 is given as a pseudogene. The CDR3 totals 16 residues. The CDR3 DNA follows: TGTGCCAGCAGCAGCCATCCGGGACAGTCTTTTAATGAGCAGTTCTTC. Translating it yields CASSSHPGQSFNEQFF.

This clone was detected a few times. This chain joins TRBV7-2 and TRBJ1-1, with TRBD1 identical over 7 bases. CDR1 is SGHTA and CDR2 is FQGNSA in the germline V gene. The CDR3 is 15 residues long. J lost 0 bases, V lost 3 bases, and 4 bases had no gene match. The CDR3 loop is CASSLQTGLNTEAFF. The CDR3 region has the DNA TGTGCCAGCAGCTTGCAGACAGGGTTGAACACTGAAGCTTTCTTT.

V and J are TRBV19 and TRBJ2-1; 13 bases are a match to TRBD2. The trim removed 4 bases at V and 4 bases at J, leaving 4 bases unmatched. In germline, CDR1 is LNHDA, CDR2 SQIVND (reference sequence). The CDR3 is 16 amino acids. CDR3 in DNA: TGTGCCAGTAGTAGGACTAGCGGGAGTCCTTACAATGAGCAGTTCTTC. This encodes CASSRTSGSPYNEQFF.